Shown below are 24 T cell receptor beta chains from a single sample sequenced in a study of T cell clusters in autoimmune cytopenias. TRB rearrangements were amplified by touch-down multiplex PCR with mixed TRB-A/B primers. Using the multiplex PCR reads, TCRdb records one entry per CDR3 protein without DNA. Listed are fewer than 5,000 distinct CDR3 sequences; roughly 14% falls within the top ten. Each sample's input was about 250 ng genomic DNA, some 34,000 genome equivalents. These same records also appear under a second study, on T cell repertoires in aging, cancer and after chemotherapy.

The sequencing input was peripheral blood. The receptors were gathered from a human donor in good health.

This clonotype ranks as medium-sized (0.01 to 0.1%) in terms of frequency. The genes are TRBV29-1 and TRBJ1-2. This CDR3 has 14 amino acids. Per the germline V gene, CDR1 is SQVTM and CDR2 is ANQGSEA. The CDR3 loop is CSAEVFLGNYGYTF.

V is TRBV20-1 and J is TRBJ2-7; TCRdb's D call, TRBD2, is unchecked because there is no DNA. This CDR3 spans 14 amino acids. Germline CDR1 DFQATT, CDR2 SNEGSKA (reference sequence). The CDR3 loop is CSARPLAGNYEQYF.

The gene calls are TRBV20-1 and TRBJ1-1; TCRdb names TRBD1, which stays unverified in the absence of DNA. The CDR3 runs 13 residues. CDR1 is DFQATT and CDR2 is SNEGSKA in the germline V gene (reference sequence). The CDR3 protein is CSARAGDGTEAFF.

J is TRBJ1-2 and V is TRBV12-3 or TRBV12-4. CDR3 length equals 14 residues. Here the CDR3 reads CASSSAGTTNGYTF.

Judged by frequency, this clonotype is medium-sized. J is TRBJ2-1 and V is TRBV10-3; TCRdb's D gene call, TRBD1, goes unchecked for lack of DNA. This CDR3 is built from 15 residues. Germline V gene data show CDR1 as ENHRY and CDR2 as SYGVKD. CDR3 loop: CAISDPDRGGNEQFF.

By frequency, this clonotype is medium-sized. This rearrangement joins TRBV7-2 to TRBJ2-3; the D gene TCRdb calls, TRBD1, cannot be checked with no DNA. Germline V lookup: CDR1 SGHTA, CDR2 FQGNSA. The CDR3 loop spans 14 amino acids. The CDR3 reads CASSLARGTDTQYF.

The CDR3 loop reads CASSPIAGISYEQFF. The chain carries TRBV7-9 and TRBJ2-1; TCRdb proposes TRBD1, but this gene call is untestable without DNA. The germline V gene encodes CDR1 SEHNR and CDR2 FQNEAQ (reference sequence). The CDR3 spans 15 residues.

This clonotype is classed as medium-sized (0.01 to 0.1%) by frequency. The chain joins TRBV27 to TRBJ1-1; without DNA, the TCRdb call of TRBD1 cannot be checked. The CDR3 runs 15 residues. CDR1 and CDR2 (germline): MNHEY, SMNVEV (reference sequence). The CDR3 is CASSLSRGAGTEAFF.

The chain carries TRBV5-4 and TRBJ2-7. Germline CDR1 is SGHNT and CDR2 is YYREEE (reference sequence). The CDR3 is made up of 14 amino acids. CDR3 sequence: CASSPGNFYNEQYF.

This chain uses TRBV9 with TRBJ1-4. The CDR3 covers 15 residues. The germline V gene has CDR1 SGDLS and CDR2 YYNGEE. The CDR3 sequence: CASSLRGATNEKLFF.

This clonotype is identified as medium-sized (0.01 to 0.1%) from frequency. The chain couples TRBV5-5 to TRBJ1-6; as DNA is missing, the TRBD1 call by TCRdb cannot be tested. The CDR3 is 15 residues long. Looked up from germline, CDR1 is SGHKS and CDR2 is YYEKEE (reference sequence). The CDR3 region is CASSLGDRVGSPLHF.

This clonotype ranks as medium-sized in terms of frequency. This chain joins TRBV10-3 and TRBJ1-2. The germline gives CDR1 ENHRY, CDR2 SYGVKD. CDR3 length equals 13 residues. The CDR3 loop is CAIRGTDNYGYTF.

This clonotype registers medium-sized by frequency. The V and J genes are TRBV5-5 and TRBJ1-6; the TCRdb call, TRBD1, lacks DNA for checking. Germline V gives CDR1 SGHKS, CDR2 YYEKEE (reference sequence). The CDR3 extends over 14 amino acids. Here the CDR3 reads CASSLVGDGSPLHF.

Its frequency marks this clonotype as medium-sized. The genes are TRBV6-1 and TRBJ2-7. Germline CDR1 reads MNHNS; CDR2 reads SASEGT. This CDR3 is 12 amino acids long. The CDR3 is CASSEGFYEQYF.

This clonotype is identified as medium-sized from frequency. The chain recombines TRBV12-3 or TRBV12-4 with TRBJ1-5. CDR3 length equals 12 residues. The CDR3 loop reads CASSLGDQPQHF.

By frequency, this clonotype is medium-sized. The CDR3 region is CASSIRQGSTGELFF. V and J are TRBV19 and TRBJ2-2; lacking DNA, the TRBD1 call made by TCRdb goes unchecked. The CDR3 is 15 amino acids. The V gene's germline CDR1 is LNHDA and CDR2 SQIVND (reference sequence).

The rearrangement joins TRBV6-5 to TRBJ2-2; no DNA is available, so the TRBD1 call from TCRdb remains unchecked. CDR3 length: 14 residues. Germline V gives CDR1 MNHEY, CDR2 SVGAGI. This chain's CDR3 is CASPGQEHTGELFF.

Its frequency marks this clonotype as medium-sized. The gene calls are TRBV10-3 and TRBJ2-2; TCRdb's D call of TRBD2 is untestable without DNA. This CDR3 is 15 amino acids long. The germline V gene encodes CDR1 ENHRY and CDR2 SYGVKD. This CDR3 is CAISESSTGKGELFF.

The V call is TRBV20-1, the J call TRBJ2-5; the TCRdb call, TRBD2, lacks DNA for checking. Germline values: CDR1 DFQATT, CDR2 SNEGSKA (reference sequence). The length of the CDR3 is 12 residues. The CDR3 region is CSATTSGETQYF.

This clonotype counts as medium-sized by frequency. V and J are TRBV6-5 and TRBJ2-3; TCRdb returns TRBD2, unconfirmable since there is no DNA. Germline-derived CDR1 and CDR2 are MNHEY and SVGAGI. This CDR3 region has 15 residues. The CDR3 region is CASSPLAGGFGTQYF.

V is TRBV18 and J is TRBJ2-7; TCRdb outputs TRBD1, but without DNA this stays unchecked. The germline CDR1 and CDR2 sequences are KGHSH and LQKENI. The CDR3 consists of 15 residues. CDR3: CASSQGGTGSHEQYF.

This clonotype is called medium-sized based on its frequency. V gene TRBV30 combines with J gene TRBJ1-4. The germline V gene has CDR1 GTSNPN and CDR2 SVGIG (reference sequence). This CDR3 is built from 14 residues. The CDR3 sequence: CAWSVGGQLEKLFF.

This clonotype registers medium-sized by frequency. This sequence joins TRBV6-5 and TRBJ1-1; TCRdb outputs TRBD1, but without DNA this stays unchecked. CDR1 is MNHEY, CDR2 SVGAGI, per germline. The CDR3 is 13 residues long. CDR3 protein: CASSETVNTEAFF.

The chain uses TRBV5-4 and TRBJ2-3; TCRdb's D gene call, TRBD2, goes unchecked for lack of DNA. The CDR3 runs 15 residues. CDR1 is SGHNT, CDR2 YYREEE, per germline (reference sequence). CDR3 loop: CASSLVSGGVNTQYF.